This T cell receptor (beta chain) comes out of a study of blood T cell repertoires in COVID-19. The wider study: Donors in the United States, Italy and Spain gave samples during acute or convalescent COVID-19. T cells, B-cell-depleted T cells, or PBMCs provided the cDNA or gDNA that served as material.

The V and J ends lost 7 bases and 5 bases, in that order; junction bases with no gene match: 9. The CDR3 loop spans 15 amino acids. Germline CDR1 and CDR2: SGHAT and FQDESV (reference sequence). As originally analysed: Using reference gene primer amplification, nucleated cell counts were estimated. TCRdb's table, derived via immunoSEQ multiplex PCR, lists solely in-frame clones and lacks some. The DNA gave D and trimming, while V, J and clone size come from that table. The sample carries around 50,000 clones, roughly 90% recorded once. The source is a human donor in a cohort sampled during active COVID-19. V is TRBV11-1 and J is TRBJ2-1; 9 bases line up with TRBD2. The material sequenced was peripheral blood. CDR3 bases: TGTGCCAGCACCACCAGCGGGGGGTTTAACAATGAGCAGTTCTTC. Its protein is CASTTSGGFNNEQFF.